Presented here are 30 T cell receptor beta chains from one specimen sequenced in a study of cytomegalovirus exposure and HLA in healthy donors. This PCR relied on a set of 60 Vbeta primers and 13 Jbeta primers. Sequenced by immunoSEQ multiplex PCR; TCRdb stores in-frame clones only, minus some. Seen here are about 80,000 clones, approximately 62% observed once, and the top ten hold roughly 4.4%. The sample taken for sequencing was PBMCs. Receptors were obtained from a male donor in good health and CMV-seropositive.

The rearrangement links TRBV5-1 to TRBJ2-7, with D possibly being TRBD1 (5 bases). Germline CDR1 reads SGHRS; CDR2 reads YFSETQ. This CDR3 spans 12 amino acids. The V and J ends lost 1 base and 3 bases respectively, with 5 bases between them. The CDR3 nucleotides are TGCGCCAGCAGCTTGAGGGGCTACGAGCAGTACTTC. Translating it yields CASSLRGYEQYF.

V is TRBV25-1 and J is TRBJ2-2, with D possibly matching TRBD2 (6 bases). V lost 3 bases and J 3 bases, leaving 11 bases between the germline ends. The germline CDR1 and CDR2 sequences are MGHDK and SYGVNS. This CDR3 spans 15 amino acids. The CDR3 nucleotides read TGTGCCAGCAGTGACCTGGGACTTCACACCGGGGAGCTGTTTTTT. Encoded protein: CASSDLGLHTGELFF.

J is TRBJ2-7 and V is TRBV10-1, with 10 bases matching TRBD1. This CDR3 comprises 15 residues. V lost 4 bases to trimming and J lost 3 bases; unmatched junction nucleotides: 6. The V gene's germline CDR1 is WNHNN and CDR2 SYGVQD (reference sequence). The DNA for the CDR3 is TGCGCCAGCAGTGCGGGACAGGGGACCCTCTACGAGCAGTACTTC. Translated, it gives CASSAGQGTLYEQYF.

The chain links TRBV28 to TRBJ2-3; 8 nucleotides match TRBD2. V lost 4 bases and J lost 3; bases outside the gene matches: 3. This CDR3 spans 14 amino acids. Germline V gene data show CDR1 as MDHEN and CDR2 as SYDVKM. The CDR3 DNA is TGTGCCAGCAGTTCCGGGACTAGGACAGATACGCAGTATTTT. Translation: CASSSGTRTDTQYF.

As for this clone: The germline gene is not matched at one end of the junction; a read error may be the cause. The chain carries TRBV7-9 and TRBJ1-3; unclear D gene. The germline V gene encodes CDR1 SEHNR and CDR2 FQNEAQ (reference sequence). The CDR3 runs to 14 residues. The CDR3 sequence: CSSSLGQVGNTIYF. CDR3 bases: TGTTCCAGCAGCTTAGGGCAGGTTGGAAACACCATATATTTT. Full variable domain (outside the CDR3, taken from reference TRBV7-9 and TRBJ1-3): DTGVSQNPRHKITKRGQNVTFRCDPISEHNRLYWYRQTLGQGPEFLTYFQNEAQLEKSRLLSDRFSAERPKGSFSTLEIQRTEQGDSAMYLCSSSLGQVGNTIYFGEGSWLTVV.

This clone was found a few times. The rearrangement uses TRBV5-1 and TRBJ1-3, with D possibly being TRBD1 (6 bases). Trimming took 4 bases from V and 0 from J, leaving 11 bases between them. Per the germline V gene, CDR1 is SGHRS and CDR2 is YFSETQ. The CDR3 has 15 amino acids. CDR3 sequence reads: CASSPGTSSGNTIYF. For the CDR3, the DNA is TGCGCCAGCAGCCCGGGGACAAGCTCTGGAAACACCATATATTTT.

This clone turned up a few times. V gene TRBV11-2 combines with J gene TRBJ2-5, with a tentative D call TRBD1 (7 bases). This CDR3 comprises 15 residues. The germline gives CDR1 SGHAT, CDR2 FQNNGV. Trimming pared 6 bases from V and 3 bases from J, leaving 17 bases between. The CDR3 coding sequence is TGTGCCAGCAGACTTAGAGGGGGCGGGAAAGAGACCCAGTACTTC. This sequence encodes CASRLRGGGKETQYF.

This chain connects TRBV4-2 to TRBJ2-3; 13 positions agree with TRBD2. CDR1 and CDR2 from the germline V gene are LGHNA and YNFKEQ. V lost 4 bases and J lost 5; bases outside the gene matches: 9. CDR3 length: 17 amino acids. CDR3 in amino acids: CASSPILLAGGQDTQYF. CDR3 in DNA: TGTGCCAGCAGCCCTATATTACTAGCGGGGGGGCAAGATACGCAGTATTTT.

This chain joins TRBV5-8 and TRBJ2-1; 7 bases agree with TRBD2. V trimming: 2 bases; J trimming: 5 bases; junction bases outside the gene matches: 4. The CDR3 runs 14 residues. Germline V lookup: CDR1 SGHTS, CDR2 YDEGEE. For the CDR3, the DNA is TGTGCCAGCAGCTTAGCGGGACGAGACAATGAGCAGTTCTTC. It specifies CASSLAGRDNEQFF.

This clone is a singleton in its sample. V usage is TRBV6-5 and J usage is TRBJ1-1; maybe TRBD1 (5 bases). This CDR3 spans 13 amino acids. V lost 4 bases and J 6 bases, leaving 12 bases between the germline ends. Germline CDR1 reads MNHEY; CDR2 reads SVGAGI. The CDR3 DNA reads as TGTGCCAGCAGTTGGCGGGGGTCTGCTGAAGCTTTCTTT. Encoded protein: CASSWRGSAEAFF.

This clone has only a few counts. The DNA of the CDR3 is TGTGCCAGCAGTAGCGGACTAGCGGGGACCTCCTACGAGCAGTACTTC. This gives the protein CASSSGLAGTSYEQYF. The chain links TRBV27 to TRBJ2-7; 12 nucleotides match TRBD2. The ends lost 5 bases at V and 0 bases at J; junction bases unmatched: 5. The CDR3 has 16 residues. Germline V lookup: CDR1 MNHEY, CDR2 SMNVEV (reference sequence).

CDR3: CASSSQAGYNEQFF. The CDR3, as DNA: TGTGCCAGCAGCTCTCAAGCCGGCTACAATGAGCAGTTCTTC. This chain links TRBV7-6 with TRBJ2-1; D unresolved. CDR1 and CDR2 from the germline V gene are SGHVS and FNYEAQ. V dropped 4 bases and J dropped 3 bases, with 10 bases sitting between them. This CDR3 comprises 14 residues.

V gene TRBV7-6 combines with J gene TRBJ1-6; D is unresolved. There are 12 residues in the CDR3. Per germline, CDR1 SGHVS and CDR2 FNYEAQ. The V gene lost 5 bases and the J gene lost 9 bases, with 8 bases spanning the gap. This CDR3 is CASSAVGSPLHF. The CDR3 DNA sequence: TGTGCCAGCAGCGCGGTGGGTTCACCCCTCCACTTT.

The V call is TRBV5-5, the J call TRBJ1-3, with 7 bases lining up with TRBD1. V was pared by 2 bases and J by 2 bases, with 4 bases of the junction left unmatched. Per germline, CDR1 SGHKS and CDR2 YYEKEE (reference sequence). The CDR3 has 15 residues. CDR3 nucleotides: TGTGCCAGCAGCTTAGAAGACAGGGCTGGAAACACCATATATTTT. Its translation is CASSLEDRAGNTIYF.

This sequence joins TRBV5-1 and TRBJ2-1; TRBD2 matches 8 bases. CDR1 SGHRS and CDR2 YFSETQ come from the germline V gene. The CDR3 runs to 15 residues. V lost 0 bases and J lost 3; bases outside the gene matches: 2. The CDR3 region has the DNA TGCGCCAGCAGCTTGGAAGGGACTAGCTACAATGAGCAGTTCTTC. Translation gives CASSLEGTSYNEQFF. The full variable domain, its missing parts supplied by reference TRBV5-1 and TRBJ2-1, is KAGVTQTPRYLIKTRGQQVTLSCSPISGHRSVSWYQQTPGQGLQFLFEYFSETQRNKGNFPGRFSGRQFSNSRSEMNVSTLELGDSALYLCASSLEGTSYNEQFFGPGTRLTVL.

This clone has only a few counts. The rearrangement links TRBV5-4 to TRBJ2-1, with unresolved D. The CDR3 consists of 16 residues. Trimming shortened V by 0 bases and J by 2 bases, and 12 bases separated the two germline ends. CDR1 and CDR2 (germline): SGHNT, YYREEE (reference sequence). The CDR3 DNA reads as TGTGCCAGCAGCTTGGATCCTCCGAGAACCTACAATGAGCAGTTCTTC. The encoded protein is CASSLDPPRTYNEQFF.

This clone was observed a few times. The CDR3 DNA reads as TGTGCCAGCAGTGAGTGGGCCCCCGTCTCCTACGAGCAGTACTTC. Translating it yields CASSEWAPVSYEQYF. The chain couples TRBV2 to TRBJ2-7; D ambiguous. Germline V gives CDR1 SNHLY, CDR2 FYNNEI. The V and J ends lost 3 bases and 0 bases respectively, with 12 bases between them. The CDR3 is 15 amino acids. The whole variable domain, remainder taken from reference TRBV2 and TRBJ2-7, is EPEVTQTPSHQVTQMGQEVILRCVPISNHLYFYWYRQILGQKVEFLVSFYNNEISEKSEIFDDQFSVERPDGSNFTLKIRSTKLEDSAMYFCASSEWAPVSYEQYFGPGTRLTVT.

This clone is medium-sized in the sample. The rearrangement joins TRBV6-1 to TRBJ2-7; 12 bases are a match to TRBD2. Germline CDR1 is MNHNS and CDR2 is SASEGT. With 7 bases clipped from V and 4 bases from J, the junction kept 5 bases outside the gene matches. This CDR3 comprises 14 residues. The DNA of the CDR3 is TGTGCCAGCATTAGGACTAGCGGGGTTTACGAGCAGTACTTC. Its protein is CASIRTSGVYEQYF.

The chain recombines TRBV4-1 with TRBJ1-2; D not resolved. Germline V CDR1 and CDR2: MGHRA, YSYEKL. This CDR3 is built from 14 residues. V shed 2 bases and J shed 4 bases, with 11 bases lying between them. CDR3 region: CASSQQVPVYGYTF. The CDR3 DNA reads as TGCGCCAGCAGCCAACAGGTCCCCGTCTATGGCTACACCTTC.

This clone was counted a single time. The chain is built from TRBV29-1 and TRBJ2-2, with 8 bases aligning to TRBD2. The CDR3 covers 16 residues. V was pared by 2 bases and J by 7 bases, with 12 bases of the junction left unmatched. Germline V lookup: CDR1 SQVTM, CDR2 ANQGSEA. CDR3 region: CSVETWRGEPGGELFF. The CDR3 region has the DNA TGCAGCGTTGAAACGTGGCGGGGGGAACCCGGCGGGGAGCTGTTTTTT.

The V call is TRBV28, the J call TRBJ1-4; D is unclear. Germline V lookup: CDR1 MDHEN, CDR2 SYDVKM. The CDR3 extends over 14 amino acids. The V gene lost 5 bases and the J gene lost 0 bases, with 7 bases spanning the gap. The CDR3 sequence is CASSPHATNEKLFF. In nucleotides, the CDR3 is TGTGCCAGCAGTCCCCATGCAACTAATGAAAAACTGTTTTTT. Together with reference TRBV28 and TRBJ1-4, the CDR3 gives the full variable domain: DVKVTQSSRYLVKRTGEKVFLECVQDMDHENMFWYRQDPGLGLRLIYFSYDVKMKEKGDIPEGYSVSREKKERFSLILESASTNQTSMYLCASSPHATNEKLFFGSGTQLSVL.

This chain connects TRBV4-2 to TRBJ2-7; perhaps TRBD1 as D (6 bases). Trimming cost V 0 bases and J 3 bases, with 15 bases left between them. CDR3 size: 16 residues. The germline gives CDR1 LGHNA, CDR2 YNFKEQ. The CDR3 nucleotides are TGTGCCAGCAGCCAAGATAACCAGGGGAGAGACTACGAGCAGTACTTC. Amino acids: CASSQDNQGRDYEQYF.

V is TRBV9 and J is TRBJ2-5, with 12 bases matching TRBD2. CDR1 SGDLS and CDR2 YYNGEE come from the germline V gene. The CDR3 runs 16 residues. Trimming removed 3 bases from V and 4 bases from J; junction bases left unmatched: 7. CDR3 protein: CASSAGASGGGETQYF. The CDR3 coding sequence is TGTGCCAGCAGCGCCGGGGCTAGCGGGGGGGGAGAGACCCAGTACTTC.

The V call is TRBV7-2, the J call TRBJ2-5; 7 nucleotides align to TRBD2. Germline CDR1 reads SGHTA; CDR2 reads FQGNSA. Trimming took 3 bases from V and 3 from J; bases not matched to a gene: 7. The CDR3 loop spans 15 amino acids. The DNA of the CDR3 is TGTGCCAGCAGCTTGGGGGGAGCGGGGAAAGAGACCCAGTACTTC. Protein: CASSLGGAGKETQYF.

V gene TRBV6-6 combines with J gene TRBJ1-4; 8 bases agree with TRBD1. Germline lookup yields CDR1 MNHNY and CDR2 SVGAGI (reference sequence). Losses at the gene ends were 6 bases for V and 7 bases for J; bases not matched to a gene: 10. The length of the CDR3 is 15 residues. The CDR3 sequence is CASREPGQGSEKLFF. CDR3 DNA: TGTGCCAGCAGAGAGCCCGGACAGGGTAGTGAAAAACTGTTTTTT.

The J gene is TRBJ1-1, the V gene TRBV19; the match to TRBD1 covers 7 bases. The germline gives CDR1 LNHDA, CDR2 SQIVND (reference sequence). V dropped 7 bases and J dropped 4; count of bases not matched to a gene: 6. The CDR3 is 13 amino acids. The CDR3 DNA is TGTGCCAGTACTCACACAGGGGTCACTGAAGCTTTCTTT. This encodes CASTHTGVTEAFF.

The chain joins TRBV6-1 to TRBJ1-1, with TRBD1 matching 7 bases. The CDR3 runs 14 residues. CDR1 is MNHNS and CDR2 is SASEGT in the germline V gene. V gave up 3 bases and J gave up 1 base; unmatched junction bases: 2. CDR3 DNA: TGTGCCAGCAGTGATAAGGGGGCGAACACTGAAGCTTTCTTT. Protein product: CASSDKGANTEAFF.

This clone has a handful of counts. The rearrangement links TRBV4-3 to TRBJ2-4; D is possibly TRBD1 (5 bases). The V gene lost 0 bases and the J gene lost 0 bases, with 15 bases spanning the gap. Germline V gene sequence: CDR1 LGHNA, CDR2 YSLEER. This CDR3 spans 18 amino acids. CDR3 bases: TGCGCCAGCAGCCAAGAGCGCGGACATTACTTAGCCAAAAACATTCAGTACTTC. It is translated as CASSQERGHYLAKNIQYF.

The chain uses TRBV9 and TRBJ2-1, with 9 bases aligning to TRBD2. V was pared by 0 bases and J by 8 bases, with 12 bases of the junction left unmatched. The CDR3 contains 17 residues. CDR1 is SGDLS, CDR2 YYNGEE, per germline. CDR3 coding DNA: TGTGCCAGCAGCGTAGACCAGGCGGGGGGGCCGAAGGATGAGCAGTTCTTC. It translates to CASSVDQAGGPKDEQFF.

The rearrangement uses TRBV11-2 and TRBJ1-1; possibly TRBD1 for D (5 bases). Germline V gene sequence: CDR1 SGHAT, CDR2 FQNNGV. This CDR3 region has 15 residues. The V end lost 0 bases, the J end lost 5 bases, and 13 bases lay between the germline ends. The CDR3 spells CASSLEGGVATEAFF. The DNA for the CDR3 is TGTGCCAGCAGCTTAGAGGGAGGGGTGGCGACTGAAGCTTTCTTT. The complete variable domain, with remaining parts taken from reference TRBV11-2 and TRBJ1-1, reads EAGVAQSPRYKIIEKRQSVAFWCNPISGHATLYWYQQILGQGPKLLIQFQNNGVVDDSQLPKDRFSAERLKGVDSTLKIQPAKLEDSAVYLCASSLEGGVATEAFFGQGTRLTVV.